These 28 T cell receptor beta chains were all obtained from the same sample, sequenced in a study of T-cell reconstitution after alpha-beta-depleted transplantation in children. The library targeted TCRbeta and was prepared with unique molecular identifiers. TCRdb analysed the PCR reads with MiXCR anew, one entry per CDR3 protein. Among a few hundred thousand distinct CDR3 sequences listed, around 27% were seen once. Here the sequenced sample was PBMCs, taken before TCRalphabeta/CD19-depleted stem cell transplant. These receptors were collected from a boy younger than two with Wiskott-Aldrich syndrome, due to receive a stem cell transplant.

The rearrangement joins TRBV20-1 to TRBJ1-1; no reliable D call. The ends were cut back, 3 bases at V and 0 bases at J, with 11 bases in the middle. The CDR3 spans 14 residues. In germline, CDR1 is DFQATT, CDR2 SNEGSKA (reference sequence). The CDR3 reads CSASEPGVNTEAFF. The CDR3 coding sequence is TGCAGTGCTAGCGAGCCTGGGGTGAACACTGAAGCTTTCTTT.

With regard to this clonotype: Germline and junction disagree at one end, which may indicate a read error. V is TRBV3-1 and J is TRBJ1-5; D not resolved. CDR3 size: 14 residues. Germline CDR1 is LGHDT and CDR2 is YNNKEL (reference sequence). CDR3 sequence reads: CASSQGGSDQPQHF. CDR3 DNA sequence: TGTGCCAGCAGCCAAGGGGGTAGCGATCAGCCCCAGCATTTT.

The chain has TRBV20-1 and TRBJ2-7; either TRBD1 or TRBD2 may fit D (6 bases each). In germline, CDR1 is DFQATT, CDR2 SNEGSKA (reference sequence). V lost 0 bases and J 2 bases, leaving 11 bases between the germline ends. The CDR3 runs to 14 residues. The CDR3 region has the DNA TGCAGTGCTAGAGATTGGGGGGCCACCTACGAGCAGTACTTC. Its protein is CSARDWGATYEQYF.

This chain links TRBV12-3 or TRBV12-4 with TRBJ1-5; TRBD1 aligns across 8 bases. The CDR3 loop spans 12 amino acids. Trimming took 6 bases from V and 6 from J; bases not matched to a gene: 1. The CDR3 coding sequence is TGTGCCAGCAGGACAGGGGTTCAGCCCCAGCATTTT. Its translation: CASRTGVQPQHF.

This rearrangement joins TRBV29-1 to TRBJ2-1, with TRBD2 identical over 10 bases. The CDR3 covers 14 residues. Per the germline V gene, CDR1 is SQVTM and CDR2 is ANQGSEA. Trimming took 6 bases from V and 8 from J; bases not matched to a gene: 10. The CDR3 here is CSVSLAGVLYEQFF. CDR3 DNA: TGCAGCGTCTCGCTAGCGGGAGTTCTATATGAGCAGTTCTTC.

This clonotype was counted between two and nine times. The V call is TRBV20-1, the J call TRBJ2-7; 11 bases are a match to TRBD2. CDR1 is DFQATT and CDR2 is SNEGSKA in the germline V gene (reference sequence). J gave up 2 bases and V 0 bases, and 9 bases lay outside the gene matches. The CDR3 runs 17 residues. Here the CDR3 reads CSARDISGRGSTYEQYF. The CDR3, as DNA: TGCAGTGCTAGAGATATTAGCGGGAGGGGGTCCACCTACGAGCAGTACTTC.

The chain couples TRBV5-1 to TRBJ2-3, with 16 bases matching TRBD2. Germline V gene lookup returns CDR1 SGHRS and CDR2 YFSETQ. J gave up 6 bases and V 4 bases, and 5 bases lay outside the gene matches. This CDR3 is built from 16 residues. Here the CDR3 reads CASSDGTSGRADTQYF. For the CDR3, the DNA is TGCGCCAGCAGCGACGGGACTAGCGGGAGGGCGGATACGCAGTATTTT.

V is TRBV7-9 and J is TRBJ1-2; D is uncertain. Germline CDR1 and CDR2: SEHNR and FQNEAQ (reference sequence). The CDR3 covers 13 residues. Deletions cut 0 bases from V and 5 bases from J, with 7 bases between. The CDR3: CASSLASGYGYTF. The CDR3 DNA reads as TGTGCCAGCAGCTTAGCCTCGGGGTATGGCTACACCTTC. Full variable domain (outside the CDR3, taken from reference TRBV7-9 and TRBJ1-2): DTGVSQNPRHKITKRGQNVTFRCDPISEHNRLYWYRQTLGQGPEFLTYFQNEAQLEKSRLLSDRFSAERPKGSFSTLEIQRTEQGDSAMYLCASSLASGYGYTFGSGTRLTVV.

This clonotype was counted at least ten times. The CDR3 region is CASSWAMTGATETQYF. The CDR3 DNA reads as TGCGCCAGCAGCTGGGCGATGACAGGGGCAACGGAGACCCAGTACTTC. J is TRBJ2-5 and V is TRBV5-1, with 8 bases lining up with TRBD1. This CDR3 region has 16 residues. V lost 3 bases and J lost 5; bases outside the gene matches: 12. Germline assignment: CDR1 SGHRS and CDR2 YFSETQ.

This clonotype occurred a few times. This sequence joins TRBV6-6 and TRBJ2-7, with TRBD1 matching 8 bases. CDR3 length equals 13 residues. Per germline, CDR1 MNHNY and CDR2 SVGAGI (reference sequence). V shed 5 bases and J 7 bases; nucleotides not matched to a gene: 7. CDR3 in DNA: TGTGCCAGCAGTACGGACAGGGCTGGGGAGCAGTACTTC. The encoded protein is CASSTDRAGEQYF.

This clonotype was counted a single time. The gene calls are TRBV5-1 and TRBJ2-1; 14 nucleotides agree with TRBD2. The CDR3 totals 17 residues. J lost 8 bases, V lost 5 bases, and 12 bases had no gene match. Germline assignment: CDR1 SGHRS and CDR2 YFSETQ. CDR3 nucleotide sequence: TGCGCCAGCAGTCGCGGGACTAGCGGGAGCCCGTCGGATGAGCAGTTCTTC. Its translation: CASSRGTSGSPSDEQFF.

The chain couples TRBV9 to TRBJ2-1, with TRBD2 identical over 14 bases. Germline lookup yields CDR1 SGDLS and CDR2 YYNGEE. Unmatched junction bases numbered 6, after V lost 3 bases and J lost 7 bases. The CDR3 loop spans 16 amino acids. The DNA of the CDR3 is TGTGCCAGCAGCGGGGGACTAGCGGGAGTAGTAAATGAGCAGTTCTTC. It encodes CASSGGLAGVVNEQFF. The whole variable domain, remainder taken from reference TRBV9 and TRBJ2-1, is DSGVTQTPKHLITATGQRVTLRCSPRSGDLSVYWYQQSLDQGLQFLIQYYNGEERAKGNILERFSAQQFPDLHSELNLSSLELGDSALYFCASSGGLAGVVNEQFFGPGTRLTVL.

The chain uses TRBV5-4 and TRBJ2-3, with D tentatively TRBD1 (7 bases). This CDR3 contains 19 residues. From germline, CDR1 is SGHNT and CDR2 YYREEE (reference sequence). Trimming stripped 0 bases from V and 2 bases from J, with 22 bases between. Here the CDR3 reads CASSLARAGGWQNTDTQYF. DNA for the CDR3: TGTGCCAGCAGCTTGGCTAGGGCAGGGGGGTGGCAAAACACAGATACGCAGTATTTT. The full variable domain, in which reference TRBV5-4 and TRBJ2-3 provide the parts outside the CDR3, is ETGVTQSPTHLIKTRGQQVTLRCSSQSGHNTVSWYQQALGQGPQFIFQYYREEENGRGNFPPRFSGLQFPNYSSELNVNALELDDSALYLCASSLARAGGWQNTDTQYFGPGTRLTVL.

The table lists this clonotype with a few counts. The junction and the germline gene differ at one end; a read error may be behind it. The CDR3 bases are TGTTCCAGCGGAGAGGGGTTGAACACTGAAGCTTTCTTT. Translation gives CSSGEGLNTEAFF. The chain has TRBV12-3 or TRBV12-4 and TRBJ1-1; D might be TRBD1 (5 bases). The CDR3 extends over 13 amino acids.

The chain combines TRBV12-3 or TRBV12-4 with TRBJ1-4; a possible D gene is TRBD1 (5 bases). This CDR3 spans 14 amino acids. Trimming removed 3 bases at V and 3 bases at J, with 8 bases between. DNA for the CDR3: TGTGCCAGCAGTTTCTCGGGGGCTAATGAAAAACTGTTTTTT. It yields the protein CASSFSGANEKLFF.

The genes are TRBV5-1 and TRBJ2-1, with D uncertain. Germline V lookup: CDR1 SGHRS, CDR2 YFSETQ. Trimming took 6 bases from V and 5 from J, leaving 15 bases between them. The CDR3 is 14 residues long. This CDR3 is CASTPNLVNNEQFF. CDR3 nucleotide sequence: TGCGCCAGCACCCCCAATCTGGTCAACAATGAGCAGTTCTTC.

The rearrangement joins TRBV29-1 to TRBJ2-5; 7 bases line up with TRBD1. Germline V gives CDR1 SQVTM, CDR2 ANQGSEA. The ends lost 7 bases at V and 4 bases at J; junction bases unmatched: 9. This CDR3 region has 13 residues. CDR3 nucleotides: TGCAGCGGCTTCGACAGGGTGGGAGAGACCCAGTACTTC. Its protein product is CSGFDRVGETQYF.

V usage is TRBV19 and J usage is TRBJ2-7; D gene uncertain. From germline, CDR1 is LNHDA and CDR2 SQIVND (reference sequence). Trimming cost V 1 base and J 0 bases, with 10 bases left between them. The CDR3 sequence is 15 residues long. The CDR3 loop is CASSIGVASSYEQYF. The CDR3 nucleotides are TGTGCCAGTAGTATAGGGGTAGCAAGCTCCTACGAGCAGTACTTC.

The V gene is TRBV7-2, the J gene TRBJ2-3; D perhaps matches TRBD1 (5 bases). Per germline, CDR1 SGHTA and CDR2 FQGNSA. V lost 5 bases and J 0 bases, leaving 15 bases between the germline ends. This CDR3 contains 16 residues. The CDR3: CASSQRQLPSTDTQYF. The CDR3 nucleotides read TGTGCCAGCAGCCAGAGACAGTTACCTAGCACAGATACGCAGTATTTT.

This chain connects TRBV20-1 to TRBJ2-7; TRBD1 or TRBD2 may be the D gene (5 bases each). The germline CDR1 and CDR2 sequences are DFQATT and SNEGSKA (reference sequence). Trimming cost V 3 bases and J 6 bases, with 21 bases left between them. The CDR3 length is 15 residues. Here the CDR3 reads CSARSRGTPSIEQYF. DNA of the CDR3: TGCAGTGCTAGGTCCCGAGGGACCCCTTCCATCGAGCAGTACTTC.

This CDR3 reads CASSRDRGLGQPQHF. The CDR3 DNA reads TGTGCCAGCAGCCGGGACCGGGGGTTAGGTCAGCCCCAGCATTTT. The chain couples TRBV28 to TRBJ1-5; tentative D call: TRBD1 (5 bases). This CDR3 is built from 15 residues. V lost 6 bases, J lost 6 bases, and 18 bases lay in between. Germline CDR1 reads MDHEN; CDR2 reads SYDVKM.

A few counts support this clonotype. This chain uses TRBV3-1 with TRBJ2-1; 15 bases agree with TRBD2. From germline, CDR1 is LGHDT and CDR2 YNNKEL (reference sequence). This CDR3 contains 17 residues. The junction had 7 bases not matched to a gene; V was cut back by 2 bases and J by 8 bases. The chain's CDR3 is CASSQPPGLAGGDEQFF. CDR3 coding DNA: TGTGCCAGCAGCCAACCGCCGGGACTAGCGGGAGGAGATGAGCAGTTCTTC.

This chain uses TRBV5-1 with TRBJ2-3; unclear D gene. V lost 2 bases, J lost 5 bases, and 12 bases lay in between. This CDR3 has 14 amino acids. CDR1 is SGHRS, CDR2 YFSETQ, per germline. The CDR3 bases are TGCGCCAGCAGCTTTGGATCCGGAGAAGATACGCAGTATTTT. This codes for CASSFGSGEDTQYF.

The chain carries TRBV27 and TRBJ1-5; 9 bases line up with TRBD1. Germline CDR1 reads MNHEY; CDR2 reads SMNVEV (reference sequence). V shed 4 bases and J 6 bases; nucleotides not matched to a gene: 4. CDR3 size: 14 residues. The CDR3 is CASSSTGGGQPQHF. The CDR3 DNA follows: TGTGCCAGCAGTTCGACAGGGGGAGGTCAGCCCCAGCATTTT.

The chain joins TRBV20-1 to TRBJ1-5; 9 positions agree with TRBD1. The ends lost 3 bases at V and 2 bases at J; junction bases unmatched: 5. Germline CDR1 is DFQATT and CDR2 is SNEGSKA (reference sequence). CDR3 length equals 15 residues. The CDR3 spells CSARAWTGGNQPQHF. CDR3 DNA sequence: TGCAGTGCTAGGGCCTGGACAGGGGGCAATCAGCCCCAGCATTTT.

CDR3 sequence reads: CASSVITPGLKNTEAFF. CDR3 nucleotide sequence: TGTGCCAGCAGCGTTATAACCCCCGGACTGAAGAACACTGAAGCTTTCTTT. The rearrangement links TRBV9 to TRBJ1-1; D is uncertain. Trimming removed 2 bases at V and 1 base at J, with 18 bases between. Germline CDR1 is SGDLS and CDR2 is YYNGEE. The length of the CDR3 is 17 residues.

This clonotype showed up just once. V usage is TRBV6-1 and J usage is TRBJ1-1; 10 bases align to TRBD1. The CDR3 is 13 residues long. With V trimmed by 8 bases and J by 8 bases, 8 bases remained unmatched. The V gene's germline CDR1 is MNHNS and CDR2 SASEGT. The CDR3 sequence is CASGRTGGSEAFF. In nucleotides, the CDR3 is TGTGCCAGCGGGAGGACAGGGGGATCAGAAGCTTTCTTT.

V is TRBV10-3 and J is TRBJ2-2; D unresolved. Trimming removed 3 bases from V and 6 bases from J, with 23 bases in between. Germline lookup yields CDR1 ENHRY and CDR2 SYGVKD. CDR3 size: 18 residues. The CDR3: CAISDPGQATRAAGELFF. CDR3 nucleotide sequence: TGTGCCATCAGTGATCCGGGCCAGGCCACCCGGGCCGCCGGGGAGCTGTTTTTT.